Sequencing of this T cell receptor beta chain was carried out in a study of CD8 T cells in ankylosing spondylitis. On this clonotype itself: The antigen remains unidentified.

The CDR3 contains 16 residues. Germline CDR1 SGHNT, CDR2 YYREEE (reference sequence). Trimming at V came to 0 bases and at J to 6 bases, leaving 9 bases not matched to a gene. Study results and caveats: There was a TCR beta motif, made of several highly homologous variants, that appeared characteristic of ankylosing spondylitis blood.

MiXCR, run by TCRdb on the 5' RACE reads, gives a single entry per CDR3 protein. The table includes approximately 540,000 distinct CDR3 sequences, about 12% detected once. Sequenced input: blood, either unsorted or a sorted T cell fraction (not recorded which). The origin of this receptor is a male donor with ankylosing spondylitis. The chain joins TRBV5-4 to TRBJ1-2, with 9 bases fitting TRBD1. The CDR3 loop reads CASSLGVQQGANGYTF. The CDR3 nucleotides are TGTGCCAGCAGCTTGGGAGTACAACAGGGGGCCAATGGCTACACCTTC.